These 10 T cell receptor beta chains originate from one sample sequenced in a study of Tregs in tolerant kidney transplant recipients. Repertoires were generated with immunoSEQ multiplex PCR, while TCRdb's copy carries only in-frame clones and drops some. The sample records about 110,000 clones, around 91% being singletons. This specimen was CD4+ T cells from blood, taken before the transplant. These receptor sequences come from a human donor who received a combined kidney and bone marrow transplant.

The chain is built from TRBV10-1 and TRBJ1-3; D is unclear. The length of the CDR3 is 14 residues. Germline V gene lookup returns CDR1 WNHNN and CDR2 SYGVQD (reference sequence). Trimming stripped 2 bases from V and 4 bases from J, with 9 bases between. The CDR3 DNA reads TGCGCCAGCAGTGAGAGGAGGCTCGGAAACACCATATATTTT. Translating gives CASSERRLGNTIYF.

This chain connects TRBV29-1 to TRBJ1-1; tentative D call: TRBD1 (5 bases). The CDR3 has 15 amino acids. Trimming shortened V by 6 bases and J by 0 bases, and 17 bases separated the two germline ends. Germline V gene sequence: CDR1 SQVTM, CDR2 ANQGSEA. This CDR3 reads CSVISRGSMNTEAFF. In nucleotides, the CDR3 is TGCAGCGTGATATCAAGGGGCTCAATGAACACTGAAGCTTTCTTT. Full variable domain (outside the CDR3, taken from reference TRBV29-1 and TRBJ1-1): SAVISQKPSRDICQRGTSLTIQCQVDSQVTMMFWYRQQPGQSLTLIATANQGSEATYESGFVIDKFPISRPNLTFSTLTVSNMSPEDSSIYLCSVISRGSMNTEAFFGQGTRLTVV.

A few counts support this clone. V gene TRBV27 combines with J gene TRBJ1-2, with TRBD1 matching 7 bases. With V trimmed by 8 bases and J by 0 bases, 9 bases remained unmatched. In germline, CDR1 is MNHEY, CDR2 SMNVEV (reference sequence). This CDR3 region has 15 residues. The CDR3 region is CASRPRDRANYGYTF. Here the CDR3 DNA reads TGTGCCAGCCGCCCCCGGGACAGAGCTAACTATGGCTACACCTTC.

This sequence joins TRBV13 and TRBJ2-7; D gene ambiguous. V was trimmed by 3 bases and J by 0 bases, leaving 3 bases between them. The CDR3 consists of 12 residues. In germline, CDR1 is PRHDT, CDR2 FYEKMQ (reference sequence). DNA of the CDR3: TGTGCCAGCAGCTTTCGCTCCTACGAGCAGTACTTC. Residues: CASSFRSYEQYF. Drawing the rest from reference TRBV13 and TRBJ2-7, the complete variable domain is AAGVIQSPRHLIKEKRETATLKCYPIPRHDTVYWYQQGPGQDPQFLISFYEKMQSDKGSIPDRFSAQQFSDYHSELNMSSLELGDSALYFCASSFRSYEQYFGPGTRLTVT.

The chain is built from TRBV5-4 and TRBJ1-1; D might be TRBD1 (5 bases). Trimming stripped 1 base from V and 2 bases from J, with 9 bases between. Germline V gene data show CDR1 as SGHNT and CDR2 as YYREEE (reference sequence). The CDR3 has 14 amino acids. The CDR3: CASSLSQGNTEAFF. The CDR3, as DNA: TGTGCCAGCAGCTTGAGCCAGGGTAACACTGAAGCTTTCTTT.

The CDR3 region has the DNA TGCGCCAGCAGCCGGTGGACTAGCGGGGTCAGCTCCTACAATGAGCAGTTCTTC. This gives the protein CASSRWTSGVSSYNEQFF. This sequence joins TRBV5-1 and TRBJ2-1, with 12 bases that match TRBD2. The CDR3 loop spans 18 amino acids. The V segment lost 4 bases and the J segment 0 bases; nucleotides outside the gene matches: 8. Germline V gene data show CDR1 as SGHRS and CDR2 as YFSETQ.

V and J are TRBV19 and TRBJ2-1; 11 bases are shared with TRBD2. After removal of 4 bases from V and 0 bases from J, the junction contained 5 bases not matched to a gene. The germline gives CDR1 LNHDA, CDR2 SQIVND (reference sequence). CDR3 length equals 17 residues. The CDR3 loop reads CASSTALAGASYNEQFF. CDR3 coding DNA: TGTGCCAGTAGTACCGCACTAGCGGGGGCCTCCTACAATGAGCAGTTCTTC.

This chain links TRBV10-2 with TRBJ2-1; 10 bases agree with TRBD2. The CDR3 sequence is 17 residues long. CDR1 WSHSY and CDR2 SAAADI come from the germline V gene. Losses at the gene ends were 7 bases for V and 5 bases for J; bases not matched to a gene: 14. CDR3 sequence (DNA): TGCGCCAGCATTTCTAACGCAGGACTAGCGGACCACAATGAGCAGTTCTTC. It specifies CASISNAGLADHNEQFF.

The rearrangement links TRBV18 to TRBJ1-4; 8 nucleotides align to TRBD1. Germline CDR1 reads KGHSH; CDR2 reads LQKENI. The CDR3 length is 16 residues. The junction had 14 bases not matched to a gene; V was cut back by 6 bases and J by 8 bases. CDR3 coding DNA: TGTGCCAGCTCCCTAGGGGACCGGGACAGGAGCGAAAAACTGTTTTTT. It translates to CASSLGDRDRSEKLFF.

The chain carries TRBV5-4 and TRBJ1-1; D may be TRBD1 (6 bases). The CDR3 covers 14 residues. CDR1 and CDR2 (germline): SGHNT, YYREEE (reference sequence). The V end lost 3 bases, the J end lost 4 bases, and 13 bases lay between the germline ends. CDR3 DNA: TGTGCCAGCAGCTGGACGACAGGAGCCACTGAAGCTTTCTTT. Translated, it gives CASSWTTGATEAFF.